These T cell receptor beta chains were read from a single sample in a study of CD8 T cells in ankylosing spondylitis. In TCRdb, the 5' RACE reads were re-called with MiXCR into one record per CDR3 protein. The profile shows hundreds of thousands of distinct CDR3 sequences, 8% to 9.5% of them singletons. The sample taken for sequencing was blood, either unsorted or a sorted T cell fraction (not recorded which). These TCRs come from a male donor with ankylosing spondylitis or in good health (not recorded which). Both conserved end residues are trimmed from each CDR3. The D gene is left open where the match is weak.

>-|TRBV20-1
SASEDWETQY
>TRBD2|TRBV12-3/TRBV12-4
ASSLRAGGPTGELF
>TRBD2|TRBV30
AWSAAGGLYNEQF
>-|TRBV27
ASRRGDTSYEQY
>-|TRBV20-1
SATRGGENIQY
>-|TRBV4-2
ASSPLGYEQY
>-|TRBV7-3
ASSTGTSSSGANVLT
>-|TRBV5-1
ASSLDLRGAGTEAF
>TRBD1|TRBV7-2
ASSTRDSYEQY
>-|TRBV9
ASSVTEGSKGYT
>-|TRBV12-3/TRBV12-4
ASSSSTNYGYT
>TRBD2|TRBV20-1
SARVAGGPSGANVLT
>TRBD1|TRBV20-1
SAGTGKGYT
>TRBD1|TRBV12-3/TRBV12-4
ASSPRQGRVGELF
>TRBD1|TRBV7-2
ASRARDREPF
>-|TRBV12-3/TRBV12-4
ASRVIPTGELF
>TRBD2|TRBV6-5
ASSSGLAAYNEQF
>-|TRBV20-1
SAHEIGETQY
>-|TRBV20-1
SASDDLGGYGYT
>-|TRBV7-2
ASSFRSETPTKQY
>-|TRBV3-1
ASSHGFTGAYGYT
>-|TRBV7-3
ASSPGTAPNEQF
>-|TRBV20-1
SAREGRLTNEKLF
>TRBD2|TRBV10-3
AIGGASGRPTYEQY
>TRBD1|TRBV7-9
ASSFLDRDYNEQF
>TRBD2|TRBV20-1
SASRLAGLAKNIQY
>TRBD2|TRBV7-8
ASSPPESGRADEQF
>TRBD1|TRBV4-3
ASSQERGQSYEQY
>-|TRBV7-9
ASSLAHRDDYT
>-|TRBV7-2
ASSPVAAGREKLF
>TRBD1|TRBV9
ASSATRDSYEQY
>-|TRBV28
ASRGGLNEKLF
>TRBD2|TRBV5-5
ASSFGPGGGLGIQY
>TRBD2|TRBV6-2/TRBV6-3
ASSSLPAGGSRSTDTQY
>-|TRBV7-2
GSSTSPGNSWDGYT
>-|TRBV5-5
ASSHQGRDEAF
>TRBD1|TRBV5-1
ASSPRTGGTGELF
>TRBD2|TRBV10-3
ATGGRLAGADTQY
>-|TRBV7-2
ASSLMNSPLH
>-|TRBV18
ASSPKSGAGSPLH
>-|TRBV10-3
AISENRRTNTEAF
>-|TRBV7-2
ASSPGVAGYT
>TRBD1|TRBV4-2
ASGLGFIGQGLMASTGELF
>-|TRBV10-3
AIGAGTESYNEQF
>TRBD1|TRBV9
ASSPRRQGNTEAF